This T cell receptor beta chain was obtained from a study of blood T cell repertoires in COVID-19. On the study more broadly: COVID-19 samples, acute and convalescent, were from the United States, Italy and Spain.

The germline gives CDR1 SGHTA, CDR2 FQGNSA. Trimming took 6 bases from V and 0 from J, leaving 13 bases between them. CDR3 length: 15 residues. Sequencing was performed with immunoSEQ multiplex PCR; in TCRdb, only in-frame clones are kept and a portion is missing. The sample consists of around 110,000 clones, about 70% of them appearing once. Sample: peripheral blood. V is TRBV7-2 and J is TRBJ2-3; TRBD2 might be the D (5 bases). The receptor was derived from a human donor with acute or convalescent COVID-19. The donor label of this sample is uncertain. CDR3 amino acids: CASRPPGSSTDTQYF. In DNA form, the CDR3 reads TGTGCCAGCAGGCCACCGGGATCCAGCACAGATACGCAGTATTTT.